This is a list of T cell receptor beta chains from one sample in a study of blood T cell repertoires in COVID-19. The data were produced by immunoSEQ multiplex PCR, yet TCRdb's version contains in-frame clones alone and is incomplete. Among 120,000 to 150,000 clones listed, about 82% were seen once. The sample was PBMCs or T cells enriched from blood (not recorded which). The receptors were sampled from a middle-aged woman who had recovered from COVID-19. Each CDR3 is given with its conserved first and last residue. A D gene is named only where the DNA matches it firmly.

D: TRBD2; V: TRBV4-1; CDR3: CASSQAPGDYGSEQYF
D: NA; V: TRBV6-1; CDR3: CASSESSDQPQHF
D: NA; V: TRBV10-3; CDR3: CAIKGGKGELFF
D: NA; V: TRBV19; CDR3: CASTPSHSLWDQPQHF
D: NA; V: TRBV18; CDR3: CASSLTLRFGYF
D: NA; V: TRBV21-1; CDR3: CASSKTTGKITGETQYF
D: TRBD1; V: TRBV4-1; CDR3: CASSPLDRGGTNEQFF
D: NA; V: TRBV6-1; CDR3: CASSEHQQETQYF
D: NA; V: TRBV24-1; CDR3: CATSDSARRMNTEAFF
D: NA; V: TRBV6-5; CDR3: CASSSPLNEKLFF
D: NA; V: TRBV7-2; CDR3: CASSHPWGGPQSGNTQYF
D: TRBD1; V: TRBV5-1; CDR3: CASSLGQGIQETQYF
D: NA; V: TRBV3-1/TRBV3-2; CDR3: CASRQGAGEQFF
D: NA; V: TRBV4-2; CDR3: CASSQAAKRWSSYNEQFF
D: NA; V: TRBV11-2; CDR3: CASSLVYQVDSTEAFF
D: NA; V: TRBV9; CDR3: CASSVEPNRVIETQYF
D: NA; V: TRBV29-1; CDR3: CSVAPPGHPYTF
D: TRBD1; V: TRBV9; CDR3: CASSGQGGEAFF
D: NA; V: TRBV11-3; CDR3: CASSLGGVSGIYTDTQYF
D: NA; V: TRBV19; CDR3: CASSIEGGSGANVLTF
D: TRBD2; V: TRBV4-1; CDR3: CASSPSGSGDTQYF
D: NA; V: TRBV9; CDR3: CASSVGGVGNTIYF
D: TRBD1; V: TRBV2; CDR3: CASSGGTAENQPQHF
D: NA; V: TRBV30; CDR3: CAWIPRVAGELFF
D: TRBD2; V: TRBV3-1/TRBV3-2; CDR3: CASSQAGGPRGTGELFF
D: TRBD1; V: TRBV19; CDR3: CASSRGQIYNEQFF
D: TRBD2; V: TRBV7-3; CDR3: CASSLAGGYSTEQFF
D: TRBD2; V: TRBV5-6; CDR3: CASSPKGGSRETQYF
D: NA; V: TRBV5-4; CDR3: CASSLDSPSNQPQHF
D: NA; V: TRBV24-1; CDR3: CATSDSGLNNEQFF
D: NA; V: TRBV19; CDR3: CASRRGADSPLHF
D: NA; V: TRBV19; CDR3: CASPQWGDSSYNEQFF
D: TRBD2; V: TRBV15; CDR3: CATSPPRPPLAGRYNEQFF
D: TRBD1; V: TRBV5-1; CDR3: CASSIRQGQETQYF